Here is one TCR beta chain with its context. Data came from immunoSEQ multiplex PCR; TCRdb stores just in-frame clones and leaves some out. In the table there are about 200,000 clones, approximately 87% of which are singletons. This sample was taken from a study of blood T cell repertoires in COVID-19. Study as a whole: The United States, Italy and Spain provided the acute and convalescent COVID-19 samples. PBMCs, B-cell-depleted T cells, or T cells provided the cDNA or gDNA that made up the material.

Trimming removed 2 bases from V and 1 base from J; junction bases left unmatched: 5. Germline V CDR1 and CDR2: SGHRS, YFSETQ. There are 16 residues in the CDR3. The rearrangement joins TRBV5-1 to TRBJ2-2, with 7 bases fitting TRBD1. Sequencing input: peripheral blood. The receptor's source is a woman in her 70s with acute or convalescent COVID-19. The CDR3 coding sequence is TGCGCCAGCAGCTTACAGGGGACCCTGAACACCGGGGAGCTGTTTTTT. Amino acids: CASSLQGTLNTGELFF.